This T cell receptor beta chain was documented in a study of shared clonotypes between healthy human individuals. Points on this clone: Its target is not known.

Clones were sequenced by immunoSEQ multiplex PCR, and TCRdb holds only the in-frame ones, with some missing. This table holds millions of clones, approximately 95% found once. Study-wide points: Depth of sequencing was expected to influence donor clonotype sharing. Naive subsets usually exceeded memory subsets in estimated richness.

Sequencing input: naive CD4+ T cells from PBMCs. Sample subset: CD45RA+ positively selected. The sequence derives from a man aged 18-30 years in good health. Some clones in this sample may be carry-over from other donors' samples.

The CDR3 reads CASNIRPGSNQPQHF. CDR3 in DNA: TGTGCCAGCAACATCCGTCCGGGGAGCAATCAGCCCCAGCATTTT. V and J are TRBV7-8 and TRBJ1-5; D not resolved. CDR1 and CDR2 (germline): SGHVS, FQNEAQ. The ends were cut back, 7 bases at V and 1 base at J, with 14 bases in the middle. This CDR3 spans 15 amino acids.